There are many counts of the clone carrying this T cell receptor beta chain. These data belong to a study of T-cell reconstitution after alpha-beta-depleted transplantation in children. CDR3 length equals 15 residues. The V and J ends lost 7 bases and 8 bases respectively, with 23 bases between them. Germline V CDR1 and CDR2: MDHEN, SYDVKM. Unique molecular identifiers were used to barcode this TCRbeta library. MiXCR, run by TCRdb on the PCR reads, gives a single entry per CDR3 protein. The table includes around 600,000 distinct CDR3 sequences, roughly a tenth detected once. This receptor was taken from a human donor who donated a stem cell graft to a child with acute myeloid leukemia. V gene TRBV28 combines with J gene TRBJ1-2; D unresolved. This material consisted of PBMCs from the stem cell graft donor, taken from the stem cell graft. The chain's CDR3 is CASTVPDGIIQGYTF. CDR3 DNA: TGTGCCAGCACCGTTCCGGACGGAATTATACAAGGCTACACCTTC.